Below are 10 T cell receptor beta chains sequenced from a single sample in a study of T cell responses to AZD1222 COVID-19 vaccine. Clones were read by immunoSEQ multiplex PCR, and TCRdb kept only the in-frame ones, dropping some. This table holds about 110,000 clones, roughly nine tenths found once. Sequencing was performed on peripheral blood, taken on day 0 of MenACWY control vaccination. The receptors shown here come from an adult in good health.

V usage is TRBV3-1 (or the pseudogene TRBV3-2) and J usage is TRBJ1-1, with D hard to call. This CDR3 region has 12 residues. The V end was cut by 4 bases, the J end by 3 bases, with 6 bases between. Germline V gene lookup returns CDR1 LGHDT and CDR2 YNNKEL (reference sequence). The DNA of the CDR3 is TGTGCCAGCAGCCCCACGGACACTGAAGCTTTCTTT. Protein sequence: CASSPTDTEAFF.

V gene TRBV10-1 combines with J gene TRBJ1-3; 7 nucleotides align to TRBD1. V was clipped by 8 bases and J by 0 bases; unmatched bases: 1. The CDR3 runs to 13 residues. Germline-derived CDR1 and CDR2 are WNHNN and SYGVQD (reference sequence). CDR3 DNA sequence: TGCGCCAGCCGGGACAGCTCTGGAAACACCATATATTTT. Its protein is CASRDSSGNTIYF.

The chain carries TRBV7-6 and TRBJ2-7, with D possibly matching TRBD1 (7 bases). Germline lookup yields CDR1 SGHVS and CDR2 FNYEAQ. Deletions cut 3 bases from V and 5 bases from J, with 14 bases between. The CDR3 totals 14 residues. Written as DNA, the CDR3 is TGTGCCAGCAGCTTGGGGCAGGGGGGCAACGAGCAGTACTTC. This encodes CASSLGQGGNEQYF.

CDR3 sequence (DNA): TGTGCCAGCAGCTTGGAGGGGGGTTACACTGAAGCTTTCTTT. This codes for CASSLEGGYTEAFF. The gene calls are TRBV5-4 and TRBJ1-1; a weak D match, TRBD1 (6 bases). Trimming shortened V by 0 bases and J by 3 bases, and 9 bases separated the two germline ends. Germline lookup yields CDR1 SGHNT and CDR2 YYREEE (reference sequence). The CDR3 covers 14 residues.

This clone has more than one count but fewer than ten. The chain is built from TRBV6-2 or TRBV6-3 and TRBJ1-4; D gene uncertain. The germline CDR1 and CDR2 sequences are MNHEY and SVGEGT. CDR3 length: 16 residues. V was trimmed by 2 bases and J by 7 bases, leaving 17 bases between them. In DNA, the CDR3 is TGTGCCAGCAGTTACCGGAGGACTGCTAAAGGTGAAAAACTGTTTTTT. Protein product: CASSYRRTAKGEKLFF.

Only a few counts were recorded for this clone. The rearrangement links TRBV7-2 to TRBJ2-5; 11 bases are shared with TRBD1. Germline CDR1 and CDR2: SGHTA and FQGNSA. CDR3 length: 16 residues. V gave up 5 bases and J gave up 5 bases; unmatched junction bases: 10. DNA of the CDR3: TGTGCCAGCAGCGCGCGGACAGGGGGCGCCGCGGAGACCCAGTACTTC. Protein sequence: CASSARTGGAAETQYF.

This clone occurred once. The chain uses TRBV3-1 (or the pseudogene TRBV3-2) and TRBJ2-7, with TRBD1 matching 9 bases. The junction had 4 bases not matched to a gene; V was cut back by 4 bases and J by 3 bases. CDR1 and CDR2 from the germline V gene are LGHDT and YNNKEL (reference sequence). The CDR3 runs 14 residues. CDR3 in amino acids: CASSPGQGDYEQYF. CDR3 bases: TGTGCCAGCAGCCCGGGACAGGGCGACTACGAGCAGTACTTC.

This clone was seen just once. This chain joins TRBV9 and TRBJ1-2; D perhaps matches TRBD1 (5 bases). Trimming took 4 bases from V and 4 from J, leaving 20 bases between them. The CDR3 is 16 amino acids. CDR1 and CDR2 (germline): SGDLS, YYNGEE. CDR3 sequence reads: CASSPGGGTGGYGYTF. CDR3 coding DNA: TGTGCCAGCAGCCCCGGTGGGGGGACTGGGGGCTATGGCTACACCTTC.

The rearrangement uses TRBV5-8 and TRBJ1-2, with D possibly TRBD1 on 5 matching bases. The V gene's germline CDR1 is SGHTS and CDR2 YDEGEE. The CDR3 runs 12 residues. The ends were cut back, 1 base at V and 4 bases at J, with 5 bases in the middle. CDR3 coding DNA: TGTGCCAGCAGCTTGACAGGCTATGGCTACACCTTC. As protein: CASSLTGYGYTF.

The CDR3: CASSGSDRANTEAFF. The CDR3 DNA reads as TGTGCCAGCAGCGGGAGTGACAGGGCGAACACTGAAGCTTTCTTT. The V call is TRBV9, the J call TRBJ1-1; 7 bases fit TRBD1. The CDR3 runs to 15 residues. With 3 bases clipped from V and 1 base from J, the junction kept 6 bases outside the gene matches. The germline CDR1 and CDR2 sequences are SGDLS and YYNGEE.